A single sample is the source of the 8 T cell receptor beta chains below, sequenced in a study of cytomegalovirus exposure and HLA in healthy donors. The repertoire was sequenced with immunoSEQ multiplex PCR; TCRdb's copy has only in-frame clones and lacks some. Among over 110,000 clones listed, 84% were seen once. The specimen sequenced was PBMCs. All receptors come from a woman under 40 in good health and CMV-seronegative.

The chain recombines TRBV7-3 with TRBJ2-3; a possible D gene is TRBD1 (5 bases). CDR3 length equals 13 residues. Germline V gene data show CDR1 as SGHTA and CDR2 as FQGTGA. Trimming removed 2 bases from V and 6 bases from J, with 9 bases in between. CDR3 residues: CASSLQGLDTQYF. The DNA for the CDR3 is TGTGCCAGCAGCTTACAGGGTTTGGATACGCAGTATTTT.

The rearrangement uses TRBV2 and TRBJ2-7; the match to TRBD2 covers 10 bases. V shed 8 bases and J 5 bases; nucleotides not matched to a gene: 6. The germline CDR1 and CDR2 sequences are SNHLY and FYNNEI. The length of the CDR3 is 13 residues. Here the CDR3 DNA reads TGTGCCAGCGCCCAGCGGGGGGGTGACGAGCAGTACTTC. Translated, it gives CASAQRGGDEQYF.

This chain links TRBV7-3 with TRBJ2-3; TRBD1 agrees at 7 bases. The CDR3 is made up of 14 amino acids. Germline V gene data show CDR1 as SGHTA and CDR2 as FQGTGA. With V trimmed by 2 bases and J by 6 bases, 5 bases remained unmatched. The CDR3: CASSLLGTADTQYF. The CDR3, as DNA: TGTGCCAGCAGCTTATTGGGGACAGCCGATACGCAGTATTTT.

In its sample, this clone was seen a few times. The chain has TRBV7-2 and TRBJ2-7; 12 bases agree with TRBD2. The CDR3 has 14 amino acids. CDR1 and CDR2 from the germline V gene are SGHTA and FQGNSA. With V trimmed by 8 bases and J by 1 base, 3 bases remained unmatched. CDR3 in amino acids: CASQLAGGSYEQYF. The CDR3 DNA reads as TGTGCCAGCCAGCTAGCGGGGGGGTCCTACGAGCAGTACTTC.

This clone was seen once. The chain employs TRBV21-1 and TRBJ2-1; TRBD1 is taken as the D call from the table, unchecked against the DNA. TRBV21-1 represents a pseudogene. This CDR3 is built from 13 residues. The chain's CDR3 is CASSPNPQAEQFF. CDR3 in DNA: TGTGCCAGCAGCCCTAATCCGCAGGCTGAGCAGTTCTTC.

The V gene is TRBV5-1, the J gene TRBJ2-5, with 7 bases aligning to TRBD1. CDR3 length equals 14 residues. Unmatched junction bases numbered 7, after V lost 4 bases and J lost 4 bases. CDR1 is SGHRS and CDR2 is YFSETQ in the germline V gene. DNA of the CDR3: TGCGCCAGCAGCCCTGGCCCAGGGGGAGAGACCCAGTACTTC. It specifies CASSPGPGGETQYF.

The rearrangement joins TRBV27 to TRBJ2-7; possible D gene TRBD2, 6 bases. The CDR3 spans 11 residues. Germline V gene sequence: CDR1 MNHEY, CDR2 SMNVEV (reference sequence). Trimming cost V 5 bases and J 6 bases, with 8 bases left between them. CDR3 in amino acids: CASSVGLEQYF. CDR3 DNA: TGTGCCAGCAGTGTGGGACTCGAGCAGTACTTC.

This chain joins TRBV30 and TRBJ1-1, with D possibly matching TRBD1 (5 bases). Trimming left V 4 bases short and J 4 bases short, with 10 bases between. Germline CDR1 is GTSNPN and CDR2 is SVGIG (reference sequence). This CDR3 is built from 12 residues. As DNA, the CDR3 is TGTGCCTGGACAGGGAAGCTCACTGAAGCTTTCTTT. Amino acids: CAWTGKLTEAFF.